What follows are 27 T cell receptor beta chains derived from one specimen sequenced in a study of CD8 T cells in Susac syndrome. Reverse transcription used roughly 0.5 to 1 ug RNA and random hexamers. From the immunoSEQ multiplex PCR reads, TCRdb called clonotypes with MiXCR, one entry per CDR3 protein. This table holds some 110,000 distinct CDR3 sequences, approximately 93% found once. Sequencing input: CD8+ T cells from PBMCs. The receptor source for this set is a human donor with multiple sclerosis.

This clonotype has just one count. The V gene is TRBV5-1, the J gene TRBJ2-7, with D possibly matching TRBD2 (6 bases). V shed 6 bases and J shed 4 bases, with 17 bases lying between them. The CDR3 spans 14 residues. The V gene's germline CDR1 is SGHRS and CDR2 YFSETQ. DNA for the CDR3: TGCGCCAGCATATATCCCCGGGGGTGGTACGAGCAGTACGTC. This encodes CASIYPRGWYEQYV.

This chain joins TRBV6-6 and TRBJ2-7, with D perhaps matching TRBD2 (5 bases). CDR1 MNHNY and CDR2 SVGAGI come from the germline V gene (reference sequence). Trimming took 2 bases from V and 1 from J, leaving 9 bases between them. This CDR3 has 14 residues. Here the CDR3 reads CASSYGGGSYEQYV. The DNA of the CDR3 is TGTGCCAGCAGTTACGGCGGCGGGTCCTACGAGCAGTACGTC.

The chain carries TRBV12-3 or TRBV12-4 and TRBJ2-6; TRBD1 is a possible D gene (6 bases). The CDR3 is 16 amino acids. V was clipped by 8 bases and J by 0 bases, with 14 bases between them. CDR3 amino acids: CASSGQYRSGANVLTF. In DNA, the CDR3 is TGTGCCAGCTCCGGACAGTATCGCTCTGGGGCCAACGTCCTGACTTTC.

The rearrangement joins TRBV4-1 to TRBJ2-3; D is perhaps TRBD2 (7 bases). There are 15 residues in the CDR3. CDR1 and CDR2 (germline): MGHRA, YSYEKL. The ends were cut back, 2 bases at V and 4 bases at J, with 13 bases in the middle. The CDR3 DNA reads as TGCGCCAGCAGCCAAATGGGGGGGCGGTCAGATACGCAGTATTTT. Translated: CASSQMGGRSDTQYF.

The J gene is TRBJ2-1, the V gene TRBV10-3; 10 nucleotides agree with TRBD2. CDR3 length equals 14 residues. In germline, CDR1 is ENHRY, CDR2 SYGVKD. Trimming at V came to 10 bases and at J to 8 bases, leaving 11 bases not matched to a gene. CDR3 amino acids: CATQREGRIHEQFF. The CDR3 coding sequence is TGTGCCACCCAGCGGGAGGGCCGAATCCATGAGCAGTTCTTC.

The J gene is TRBJ2-2, the V gene TRBV7-8; D uncertain. The germline gives CDR1 SGHVS, CDR2 FQNEAQ. The CDR3 totals 13 residues. V shed 5 bases and J shed 4 bases, with 8 bases lying between them. CDR3 in DNA: TGTGCCAGCAGCCCCACCCTCACCGGGGAGCTGTTTTTT. It translates to CASSPTLTGELFF.

This chain connects TRBV6-1 to TRBJ1-5, with a weak D call TRBD1 (6 bases). Trimming stripped 8 bases from V and 1 base from J, with 21 bases between. Germline V gives CDR1 MNHNS, CDR2 SASEGT. The CDR3 covers 17 residues. Here the CDR3 reads CASLKGPDSASNQPQHF. CDR3 DNA: TGTGCCAGCTTAAAGGGGCCGGACAGTGCGAGCAATCAGCCCCAGCATTTT.

The genes are TRBV13 and TRBJ2-6; 11 positions match TRBD1. V gave up 4 bases and J gave up 0 bases; unmatched junction bases: 8. The CDR3 spans 19 residues. Germline V gene sequence: CDR1 PRHDT, CDR2 FYEKMQ (reference sequence). CDR3 bases: TGTGCCAGCAGCTCCCTCGGGGACAGGGGGAGCTCTGGGGCCAACGTCCTGACTTTC. It codes for CASSSLGDRGSSGANVLTF.

CDR3 amino acids: CASSPVSVRSYEQYF. The CDR3 DNA sequence: TGTGCCAGCAGCCCGGTTTCTGTGCGGTCCTACGAGCAGTACTTC. This chain connects TRBV7-9 to TRBJ2-7, with no clear D. V shed 5 bases and J shed 1 base, with 15 bases lying between them. Germline lookup yields CDR1 SEHNR and CDR2 FQNEAQ (reference sequence). The CDR3 has 15 residues.

The V call is TRBV27, the J call TRBJ1-5, with D maybe TRBD1 (5 bases). CDR3 length: 17 residues. The V and J ends lost 5 bases and 5 bases respectively, with 22 bases between them. Germline CDR1 is MNHEY and CDR2 is SMNVEV (reference sequence). CDR3 in amino acids: CASSRIPLVGGDQPQHF. The CDR3 coding sequence is TGTGCCAGCAGTAGGATCCCTCTTGTGGGGGGGGATCAGCCCCAGCATTTT.

The chain carries TRBV28 and TRBJ1-1; no clear D. The CDR3 is made up of 17 amino acids. Trimming left V 2 bases short and J 2 bases short, with 18 bases between. Germline CDR1 is MDHEN and CDR2 is SYDVKM. The CDR3 coding sequence is TGTGCCAGCAGTTTACTGGTCCTCGCAGGAGCAAACACTGAAGCTTTCTTT. Its translation is CASSLLVLAGANTEAFF.

Here the CDR3 DNA reads TGTGCCTGGACATACTCTGGAAACACCATATATTTT. Protein: CAWTYSGNTIYF. The chain recombines TRBV30 with TRBJ1-3; D gene unclear. The CDR3 is made up of 12 amino acids. Germline lookup yields CDR1 GTSNPN and CDR2 SVGIG (reference sequence). Trimming pared 4 bases from V and 0 bases from J, leaving 4 bases between.

V is TRBV20-1 and J is TRBJ2-5, with TRBD2 matching over 10 bases. There are 19 residues in the CDR3. The V gene end was trimmed by 0 bases and the J gene end by 4 bases; junction bases not matched to a gene: 17. Looked up from germline, CDR1 is DFQATT and CDR2 is SNEGSKA (reference sequence). The CDR3 DNA reads TGCAGTGCTAGAGATTCCGAGCGGGAGGGTTATTATGGTGGAGAGACCCAGTACTTC. This encodes CSARDSEREGYYGGETQYF.

The rearrangement uses TRBV13 and TRBJ2-1; D perhaps matches TRBD2 (7 bases). V was shortened by 5 bases and J by 6 bases, with 26 bases between the two germline ends. The germline V gene encodes CDR1 PRHDT and CDR2 FYEKMQ (reference sequence). This CDR3 contains 18 residues. The CDR3 sequence: CASSPRTRGASPGNEQFF. The CDR3 DNA reads TGTGCCAGCAGCCCCCGGACTAGGGGGGCCTCCCCTGGCAATGAGCAGTTCTTC.

The V call is TRBV11-1, the J call TRBJ1-6; D possibly corresponds to TRBD1 (5 bases). V lost 1 base, J lost 2 bases, and 21 bases lay in between. The CDR3 is made up of 20 amino acids. Germline V gene data show CDR1 as SGHAT and CDR2 as FQDESV (reference sequence). CDR3 bases: TGTGCCAGCAGCTTAGGGAGCCCAGGGATAAGGAGCCCCTATAATTCACCCCTCCACTTT. Residues: CASSLGSPGIRSPYNSPLHF. Using reference TRBV11-1 and TRBJ1-6 for the parts outside the CDR3, the full variable domain is EAEVAQSPRYKITEKSQAVAFWCDPISGHATLYWYRQILGQGPELLVQFQDESVVDDSQLPKDRFSAERLKGVDSTLKIQPAELGDSAMYLCASSLGSPGIRSPYNSPLHFGNGTRLTVT.

The rearrangement joins TRBV4-1 to TRBJ1-4; D is perhaps TRBD1 (6 bases). The CDR3 runs 15 residues. The V gene lost 1 base and the J gene lost 7 bases, with 13 bases spanning the gap. Germline CDR1 and CDR2: MGHRA and YSYEKL. Written as DNA, the CDR3 is TGCGCCAGCAGCCAAGCAGGGAGGGGGTTTGAAAAACTGTTTTTT. Translation: CASSQAGRGFEKLFF.

The rearrangement uses TRBV5-6 and TRBJ2-1, with TRBD2 matching over 7 bases. V shed 2 bases, J shed 1 base, and the junction held 6 bases outside the gene matches. Germline V gene sequence: CDR1 SGHDT, CDR2 YYEEEE. There are 16 residues in the CDR3. The CDR3 nucleotides read TGTGCCAGCAGCTTAACGAGCGGGGAGTCCTACAATGAGCAGTTCTTC. It codes for CASSLTSGESYNEQFF.

This clonotype was seen only a few times. The rearrangement uses TRBV7-8 and TRBJ2-3; D gene unclear. The CDR3 has 16 residues. The V gene's germline CDR1 is SGHVS and CDR2 FQNEAQ. The V gene lost 5 bases and the J gene lost 7 bases, with 22 bases spanning the gap. CDR3 coding DNA: TGTGCCAGCAGCCCACCTGGCAGCCAGCTTGGGAATACGCAGTATTTT. Translated, it gives CASSPPGSQLGNTQYF.

This chain uses TRBV9 with TRBJ1-1, with D hard to call. In germline, CDR1 is SGDLS, CDR2 YYNGEE. This CDR3 contains 14 residues. V lost 0 bases and J lost 5, with 11 bases in between. CDR3 coding DNA: TGTGCCAGCAGCGTAGGGTCTGCGGGGACTGAAGCTTTCTTT. It encodes CASSVGSAGTEAFF.

This chain links TRBV7-9 with TRBJ2-3, with 7 bases aligning to TRBD2. CDR1 and CDR2 (germline): SEHNR, FQNEAQ (reference sequence). This CDR3 comprises 15 residues. V lost 6 bases to trimming and J lost 5 bases; unmatched junction nucleotides: 11. The chain's CDR3 is CASSYPGEGRDTQYF. DNA for the CDR3: TGTGCCAGCAGTTACCCTGGGGAGGGGCGAGATACGCAGTATTTT.

The V gene is TRBV2, the J gene TRBJ2-7; 10 nucleotides align to TRBD2. The CDR3 totals 16 residues. The trim removed 2 bases at V and 0 bases at J, leaving 4 bases unmatched. Germline values: CDR1 SNHLY, CDR2 FYNNEI. The CDR3 loop reads CASSETSGRGSYEQYV. As DNA, the CDR3 is TGTGCCAGCAGTGAAACGAGCGGGAGGGGCTCCTACGAGCAGTACGTC.

The chain uses TRBV27 and TRBJ1-1; 7 bases are a match to TRBD1. After removal of 6 bases from V and 6 bases from J, the junction contained 7 bases not matched to a gene. CDR1 and CDR2 (germline): MNHEY, SMNVEV (reference sequence). The CDR3 has 13 residues. In DNA, the CDR3 is TGTGCCAGCAGCCCCGGGACAGTTTCTGAAGCTTTCTTT. Amino acid sequence: CASSPGTVSEAFF.

CDR3 coding DNA: TGTGCCAGCAGTTTCAGTCTGACGTTGACCGGGGAGCTGTTTTTT. Translation gives CASSFSLTLTGELFF. This chain joins TRBV12-3 or TRBV12-4 and TRBJ2-2, with no clear D. The length of the CDR3 is 15 residues. The V end lost 3 bases, the J end lost 5 bases, and 13 bases lay between the germline ends.

The V and J genes are TRBV9 and TRBJ2-7; 9 bases are a match to TRBD1. CDR3 length: 15 amino acids. The V gene's germline CDR1 is SGDLS and CDR2 YYNGEE. With 3 bases clipped from V and 7 bases from J, the junction kept 11 bases outside the gene matches. CDR3 in DNA: TGTGCCAGCAGCGCCACGGGACAGGGAGGGAAGGAGCAGTACTTC. Its translation is CASSATGQGGKEQYF.

The chain recombines TRBV3-1 with TRBJ1-2; 11 bases match TRBD1. The CDR3 runs to 15 residues. Germline V gene lookup returns CDR1 LGHDT and CDR2 YNNKEL (reference sequence). V shed 4 bases, J shed 3 bases, and the junction held 4 bases outside the gene matches. CDR3 residues: CASSPGQGADYGYTF. DNA of the CDR3: TGTGCCAGCAGCCCAGGACAGGGGGCAGACTATGGCTACACCTTC. The full variable domain, completed using reference TRBV3-1 and TRBJ1-2, is DTAVSQTPKYLVTQMGNDKSIKCEQNLGHDTMYWYKQDSKKFLKIMFSYNNKELIINETVPNRFSPKSPDKAHLNLHINSLELGDSAVYFCASSPGQGADYGYTFGSGTRLTVV.

The chain is built from TRBV19 and TRBJ2-5, with 9 positions matching TRBD1. CDR3 length equals 13 residues. The V gene's germline CDR1 is LNHDA and CDR2 SQIVND (reference sequence). Trimming took 4 bases from V and 6 from J; bases not matched to a gene: 3. CDR3 nucleotides: TGTGCCAGTAGTAAACAGGGGGCAAAGACCCAGTACTTC. Amino acid sequence: CASSKQGAKTQYF. The entire variable domain, with the rest obtained from reference TRBV19 and TRBJ2-5, is as follows: DGGITQSPKYLFRKEGQNVTLSCEQNLNHDAMYWYRQDPGQGLRLIYYSQIVNDFQKGDIAEGYSVSREKKESFPLTVTSAQKNPTAFYLCASSKQGAKTQYFGPGTRLLVL.

The chain employs TRBV12-5 and TRBJ1-4; D might be TRBD1 (5 bases). The CDR3 is 15 residues long. Deletions cut 3 bases from V and 3 bases from J, with 11 bases between. Germline CDR1 and CDR2: LGHNT and FRNRAP. This chain's CDR3 is CASGLPVGPNEKLFF. The CDR3 DNA sequence: TGTGCTAGTGGTTTACCCGTGGGGCCTAATGAAAAACTGTTTTTT.